A single sample gave rise to the 17 T cell receptor beta chains below, sequenced in a study of blood T cell repertoires in COVID-19. The method was immunoSEQ multiplex PCR; TCRdb's version includes in-frame clones alone and lacks a portion of them. Among approximately 110,000 clones listed, roughly 83% were seen once. The specimen sequenced was peripheral blood. The receptors come from a woman aged 60-75 years with acute or convalescent COVID-19.

The gene calls are TRBV9 and TRBJ1-6; TRBD1 is a possible D gene (5 bases). Looked up from germline, CDR1 is SGDLS and CDR2 is YYNGEE. CDR3 length: 14 residues. V lost 4 bases, J lost 9 bases, and 14 bases lay in between. As DNA, the CDR3 is TGTGCCAGCAGCCCGACCAGGGATATTTCACCCCTCCACTTT. It specifies CASSPTRDISPLHF.

This sequence joins TRBV5-1 and TRBJ1-4; 8 positions agree with TRBD1. V dropped 0 bases and J dropped 10; count of bases not matched to a gene: 11. The CDR3 runs to 16 residues. Looked up from germline, CDR1 is SGHRS and CDR2 is YFSETQ. The CDR3 DNA reads as TGCGCCAGCAGCTTGGGGCAGACAGGGGTAGACGCAAAACTGTTTTTT. Its protein is CASSLGQTGVDAKLFF.

The V call is TRBV11-3, the J call TRBJ2-5; a weak D match, TRBD1 (9 bases). Germline V CDR1 and CDR2: SGHNT, YENEEA. The CDR3 loop spans 16 amino acids. Trimming removed 4 bases from V and 5 bases from J, with 20 bases in between. The CDR3 DNA is TGTGCCAGCAGCTCATCGGGGGGGACAGGGTCCGAGACCCAGTACTTC. Its translation: CASSSSGGTGSETQYF.

The chain is built from TRBV28 and TRBJ1-2; no clear D gene. Deletions cut 6 bases from V and 1 base from J, with 9 bases between. Per germline, CDR1 MDHEN and CDR2 SYDVKM. The CDR3 extends over 13 amino acids. CDR3 bases: TGTGCCAGCAGGAACACAGTTAACTATGGCTACACCTTC. Amino acids: CASRNTVNYGYTF.

The genes are TRBV6-5 and TRBJ1-1; 7 bases fit TRBD1. Germline CDR1 MNHEY, CDR2 SVGAGI. J lost 0 bases, V lost 8 bases, and 3 bases had no gene match. The CDR3 runs 13 residues. CDR3 bases: TGTGCCAGCGGGACAGCGATGAACACTGAAGCTTTCTTT. Encoded protein: CASGTAMNTEAFF.

The J gene is TRBJ1-6, the V gene TRBV7-6; D unresolved. Per the germline V gene, CDR1 is SGHVS and CDR2 is FNYEAQ. This CDR3 region has 14 residues. V was cut by 2 bases and J by 10 bases, with 12 bases left in between. The CDR3 DNA reads TGTGCCAGCAGCTTATCTGGAGGGAGCTCACCCCTCCACTTT. Translation: CASSLSGGSSPLHF.

The rearrangement links TRBV24-1 to TRBJ1-5, with 10 bases aligning to TRBD1. The CDR3 has 14 amino acids. Germline V lookup: CDR1 KGHDR, CDR2 SFDVKD. Trimming cost V 7 bases and J 6 bases; bases outside gene matches: 5. The CDR3 here is CATSDRGPGQPQHF. DNA of the CDR3: TGTGCCACCAGCGACAGGGGGCCAGGTCAGCCCCAGCATTTT.

This clone was counted only a few times. The chain couples TRBV29-1 to TRBJ1-2, with 9 bases matching TRBD1. The CDR3 has 14 residues. Germline trimming cut 7 bases from V and 2 bases from J; bases unmatched to any gene: 8. Germline V CDR1 and CDR2: SQVTM, ANQGSEA. CDR3 bases: TGCAGCGGTTCCTCCGGGACAGGGAACTATGGCTACACCTTC. It yields the protein CSGSSGTGNYGYTF.

The gene calls are TRBV18 and TRBJ1-4; perhaps TRBD1 as D (6 bases). The CDR3 runs to 16 residues. V shed 3 bases and J shed 4 bases, with 15 bases lying between them. The V gene's germline CDR1 is KGHSH and CDR2 LQKENI. The CDR3 reads CASSPFLTGYNEKLFF. The CDR3 DNA reads TGTGCCAGCTCACCCTTTTTGACAGGATATAATGAAAAACTGTTTTTT.

This chain uses TRBV6-1 with TRBJ1-4; D uncertain. Germline V lookup: CDR1 MNHNS, CDR2 SASEGT. The V gene lost 2 bases and the J gene lost 8 bases, with 12 bases spanning the gap. This CDR3 region has 14 residues. This CDR3 is CASSERTGGEKLFF. The DNA of the CDR3 is TGTGCCAGCAGTGAACGGACGGGAGGAGAAAAACTGTTTTTT.

This rearrangement joins TRBV19 to TRBJ1-1; D uncertain. The CDR3 consists of 13 residues. The germline V and J ends were trimmed by 7 bases and 7 bases, with 16 bases remaining between them. Germline V lookup: CDR1 LNHDA, CDR2 SQIVND (reference sequence). CDR3 DNA sequence: TGTGCCAGTATCGGGCCCCTACGGGGTGAAGCTTTCTTT. As protein: CASIGPLRGEAFF.

In this sample, this clone turned up once. The chain couples TRBV11-2 to TRBJ1-1; TRBD1 matches 9 bases. Germline assignment: CDR1 SGHAT and CDR2 FQNNGV. CDR3 size: 14 residues. With 7 bases clipped from V and 2 bases from J, the junction kept 5 bases outside the gene matches. DNA for the CDR3: TGTGCCAGCAAATCGGGACAGGGAAACACTGAAGCTTTCTTT. Translating gives CASKSGQGNTEAFF.

The chain couples TRBV18 to TRBJ1-4, with D unresolved. This CDR3 spans 13 amino acids. V was trimmed by 2 bases and J by 8 bases, leaving 9 bases between them. The germline V gene encodes CDR1 KGHSH and CDR2 LQKENI. The CDR3 protein is CASSPSSLEKLFF. The CDR3 region has the DNA TGTGCCAGCTCACCATCCAGTCTCGAAAAACTGTTTTTT.

The chain carries TRBV5-1 and TRBJ2-2; D is possibly TRBD2 (5 bases). CDR1 is SGHRS, CDR2 YFSETQ, per germline. The V gene lost 7 bases and the J gene lost 1 base, with 14 bases spanning the gap. The CDR3 sequence is 15 residues long. CDR3 DNA sequence: TGCGCCAGCCAAGGAGGCGGATTGAACACCGGGGAGCTGTTTTTT. Its translation: CASQGGGLNTGELFF.

V is TRBV7-9 and J is TRBJ1-3, with D maybe TRBD1 (6 bases). The CDR3 covers 12 residues. Per germline, CDR1 SEHNR and CDR2 FQNEAQ (reference sequence). V gave up 4 bases and J gave up 10 bases, with 11 bases separating them. DNA of the CDR3: TGTGCCAGCAGCTCTAGAGGGGGAACCATATATTTT. Encoded protein: CASSSRGGTIYF.

The gene calls are TRBV27 and TRBJ2-7; a weak D match, TRBD1 (6 bases). Germline CDR1 and CDR2: MNHEY and SMNVEV (reference sequence). The CDR3 totals 14 residues. With 10 bases removed from V and 3 bases from J, the gap between germline ends came to 19 bases. The CDR3 DNA reads as TGTGCCACGGGCTCCCCTGACAGGTTCTACGAGCAGTACTTC. This translates into CATGSPDRFYEQYF.

V and J are TRBV5-6 and TRBJ2-1; 8 nucleotides line up with TRBD2. With V trimmed by 4 bases and J by 3 bases, 9 bases remained unmatched. Looked up from germline, CDR1 is SGHDT and CDR2 is YYEEEE. This CDR3 comprises 16 residues. The CDR3 spells CASSPTVAGIYNEQFF. In DNA, the CDR3 is TGTGCCAGCAGCCCTACCGTAGCGGGGATCTACAATGAGCAGTTCTTC.